The source of this T cell receptor (beta chain) is a study of T cell changes during pregnancy in multiple sclerosis. Trimming pared 0 bases from V and 8 bases from J, leaving 11 bases between. Per germline, CDR1 SGHRS and CDR2 YFSETQ. The CDR3 has 14 amino acids. Using immunoSEQ multiplex PCR, the repertoire was profiled, and TCRdb retains in-frame clones only, with some absent. The table lists 70,000 to 95,000 clones, over 85% of them singletons. V is TRBV5-1 and J is TRBJ1-4; tentatively, D is TRBD1 (5 bases). The specimen was peripheral blood, collected after pregnancy. The receptor was derived from a female donor in good health, enrolled as a control in a pregnancy study. CDR3 in amino acids: CASSLAGVREKLFF. The CDR3 coding sequence is TGCGCCAGCAGCTTGGCGGGGGTACGGGAAAAACTGTTTTTT.